The subject of this entry is one T cell receptor (beta chain). Antigen: not known. Unstimulated Tregs (CD4+CD25+CD127-) and CD4+CD25- non-Tregs were sorted from PBMCs. The germline CDR1 and CDR2 sequences are MNHNS and SASEGT. The CDR3 sequence is 13 residues long. V lost 0 bases and J lost 1, with 3 bases in between. The data derive from a study of Tregs in tolerant kidney transplant recipients. Notes on the study in general: Expanding Tregs on activated donor B cells appeared to best identify donor-specific TCRbeta clones. Findings come from small patient numbers and require larger validation.

The table came from immunoSEQ multiplex PCR; TCRdb's copy has only in-frame clones and leaves some out. The data show 200,000 to 300,000 clones, with about four fifths seen just once and approximately 0.69% held by the top ten. The chain has TRBV6-1 and TRBJ2-5; D uncertain. Input material: CD4+ T cells from blood. The receptor's source is a human donor in good health. CDR3 nucleotides: TGTGCCAGCAGTGAAGCGGTCCAAGAGACCCAGTACTTC. It translates to CASSEAVQETQYF.